This T cell receptor (beta chain) was captured by sequencing in a study of blood T cells in healthy people across ages. About the research overall: About one barcoded beta molecule per two T cells came from capture by template switching. Whole-study findings and limits: The study regarded diversity estimates from one million T cells as underestimates.

Turning to this clonotype: Its matching antigen is unknown.

Trimming pared 1 base from V and 0 bases from J, leaving 9 bases between. The germline CDR1 and CDR2 sequences are MNHEY and SVGAGI. The CDR3 runs 15 residues. It was with a sample-barcoded 5' primer and a J-beta primer mix that a second PCR of roughly 6 to 12 cycles was run. The yield of each sample was at least 3 million CDR3-containing paired-end reads. TCRdb re-called the 5' RACE reads with MiXCR, one entry per CDR3 protein. This table holds roughly 800,000 distinct CDR3 sequences, 25% found once. These data were likewise used in another study, on T cells of mothers and their children.

The source material was blood. J is TRBJ1-2 and V is TRBV6-5, with D uncertain. This TCR came from a boy between 5 and 17 years old in good health. The CDR3 sequence: CASSYFFGANYGYTF. The CDR3 DNA follows: TGTGCCAGCAGTTACTTTTTCGGGGCTAACTATGGCTACACCTTC.